This entry describes one T cell receptor (beta chain). The CDR3 loop spans 16 amino acids. V lost 8 bases and J 5 bases, leaving 21 bases between the germline ends. The data are from a study of patients and donors after allogeneic stem cell transplantation. TCRdb re-called the RT-PCR reads through MiXCR, storing one row per CDR3 protein. The data show about 960,000 distinct CDR3 sequences, approximately 18% seen once. This chain connects TRBV12-3 or TRBV12-4 to TRBJ1-4; tentatively, D is TRBD1 (5 bases). The clonotype comes from a human donor who was either an allogeneic HSCT recipient or a stem cell or donor lymphocyte infusion donor (not recorded which). It is not recorded whose cells these are; they may come from a transplant donor. The sequencing input was blood, either unsorted or a sorted T cell fraction (not recorded which). DNA of the CDR3: TGTGCCAGCGGCTTGAGGGTTTGGGGACCAAATGAAAAACTGTTTTTT. The encoded protein is CASGLRVWGPNEKLFF.